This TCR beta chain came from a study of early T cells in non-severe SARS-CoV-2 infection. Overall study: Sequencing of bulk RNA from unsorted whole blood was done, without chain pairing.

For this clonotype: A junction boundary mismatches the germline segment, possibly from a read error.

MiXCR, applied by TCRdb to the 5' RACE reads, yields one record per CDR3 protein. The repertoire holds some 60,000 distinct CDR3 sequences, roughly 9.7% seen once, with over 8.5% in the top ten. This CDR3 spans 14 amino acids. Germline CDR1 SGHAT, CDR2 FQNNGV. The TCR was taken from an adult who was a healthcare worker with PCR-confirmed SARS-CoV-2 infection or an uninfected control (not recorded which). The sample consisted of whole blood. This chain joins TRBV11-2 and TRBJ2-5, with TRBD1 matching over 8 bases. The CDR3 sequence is CASSFLTGEEAQYF. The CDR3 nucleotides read TGTGCCAGCAGCTTCCTGACAGGGGAAGAGGCCCAGTACTTC.